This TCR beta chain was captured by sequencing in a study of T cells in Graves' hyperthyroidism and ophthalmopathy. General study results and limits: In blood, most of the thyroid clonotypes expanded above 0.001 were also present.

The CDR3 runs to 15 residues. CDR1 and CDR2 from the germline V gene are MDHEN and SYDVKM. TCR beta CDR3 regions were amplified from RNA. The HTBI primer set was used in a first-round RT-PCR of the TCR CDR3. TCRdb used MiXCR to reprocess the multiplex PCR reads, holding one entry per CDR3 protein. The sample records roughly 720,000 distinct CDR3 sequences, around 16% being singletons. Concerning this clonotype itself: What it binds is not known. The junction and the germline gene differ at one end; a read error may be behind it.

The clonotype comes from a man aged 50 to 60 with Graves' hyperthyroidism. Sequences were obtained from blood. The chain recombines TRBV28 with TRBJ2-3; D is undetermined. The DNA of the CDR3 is TGCGCCAGCAGTTTGCTGGGTCCTAGGAGAGATACGCAGTATTTT. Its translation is CASSLLGPRRDTQYF.